This entry lists 3 T cell receptor beta chains sequenced from one sample in a study of memory CD4+ T cells and cytomegalovirus serostatus. Assay used: immunoSEQ multiplex PCR; TCRdb lists only in-frame clones, some missing. The table shows roughly 64,000 clones, with about 74% occurring only once. The sort gate was single viable CD3+CD4+CD8-CD45RO+ cells for memory CD4+ T cells. Sequencing was carried out using memory CD4+ T cells from blood. All receptors come from an adult in good health and CMV-seronegative.

The V call is TRBV5-4, the J call TRBJ1-3; possibly TRBD1 for D (5 bases). CDR1 is SGHNT, CDR2 YYREEE, per germline (reference sequence). The ends were cut back, 0 bases at V and 2 bases at J, with 6 bases in the middle. This CDR3 spans 14 amino acids. The CDR3 spells CASSLGGAGNTIYF. Written as DNA, the CDR3 is TGTGCCAGCAGCTTGGGGGGGGCTGGAAACACCATATATTTT.

The chain is built from TRBV7-9 and TRBJ1-4, with TRBD1 matching 10 bases. Germline V CDR1 and CDR2: SEHNR, FQNEAQ (reference sequence). V lost 1 base, J lost 7 bases, and 0 bases stayed unmatched. There are 14 residues in the CDR3. CDR3 bases: TGTGCCAGCAGCTTAGGGACAGGGGGTGAAAAACTGTTTTTT. It codes for CASSLGTGGEKLFF.

V is TRBV18 and J is TRBJ2-3, with D tentatively TRBD1 (6 bases). CDR3 size: 17 residues. Germline CDR1 and CDR2: KGHSH and LQKENI. V lost 1 base and J 3 bases, leaving 17 bases between the germline ends. The CDR3 sequence is CASSPLRTVSRTDTQYF. The CDR3 DNA sequence: TGTGCCAGCTCACCACTACGGACAGTTTCCCGTACAGATACGCAGTATTTT.